Sequencing of this T cell receptor (beta chain) was carried out in a study of blood T cell repertoires in COVID-19. The method was immunoSEQ multiplex PCR; TCRdb's version includes in-frame clones alone and lacks a portion of them. The table records roughly 200,000 clones, about 88% of them present only once. The CDR3 totals 11 residues. V lost 7 bases to trimming and J lost 7 bases, with 11 bases between them. The V gene's germline CDR1 is SGDLS and CDR2 YYNGEE. Sequencing was performed on peripheral blood. The TCR comes from an elderly woman with acute or convalescent COVID-19. V usage is TRBV9 and J usage is TRBJ2-5; possibly TRBD2 for D (5 bases). CDR3 sequence: CASAGGGTQYF. Written as DNA, the CDR3 is TGTGCCAGCGCGGGTGGAGGGACCCAGTACTTC. Based on the CDR3 plus reference TRBV9 and TRBJ2-5, the full variable domain is DSGVTQTPKHLITATGQRVTLRCSPRSGDLSVYWYQQSLDQGLQFLIQYYNGEERAKGNILERFSAQQFPDLHSELNLSSLELGDSALYFCASAGGGTQYFGPGTRLLVL.